Below are 2 T cell receptor beta chains sequenced from a single sample in a study of T cell changes during pregnancy in multiple sclerosis. TCRdb's table, derived via immunoSEQ multiplex PCR, lists solely in-frame clones and lacks some. The sample holds 75,000 to 85,000 clones, roughly 93% seen once. This material consisted of peripheral blood, taken in the second trimester of pregnancy. These receptors were obtained from a female donor with multiple sclerosis, enrolled in a pregnancy study.

This clone occurred once. The genes are TRBV5-3 and TRBJ2-7; 11 nucleotides match TRBD1. TRBV5-3 is flagged as an ORF with uncertain function. The CDR3 loop spans 15 amino acids. J was trimmed by 7 bases and V by 0 bases; bases with no gene match: 6. The CDR3 here is CARSLDGQGAGEQYF. The CDR3, as DNA: TGTGCCAGAAGCTTGGACGGACAGGGGGCGGGGGAGCAGTACTTC.

This clone occurred a few times. The chain links TRBV5-5 to TRBJ2-5, with D maybe TRBD2 (7 bases). Germline CDR1 reads SGHKS; CDR2 reads YYEKEE (reference sequence). V was pared by 0 bases and J by 4 bases, with 16 bases between. This CDR3 has 16 amino acids. CDR3 DNA: TGTGCCAGCAGCTTGGTGTGGGGGGGCCGAAGAGAGACCCAGTACTTC. Translation: CASSLVWGGRRETQYF.